This TCR beta chain was sequenced during a study of blood T cell repertoires in COVID-19. Overall study: The study drew acute and convalescent COVID-19 samples from the United States, Italy and Spain. PBMCs, B-cell-depleted T cells, or T cells were the source of the cDNA or gDNA that made up the material.

This clone was observed once. Trimming removed 5 bases from V and 5 bases from J, with 6 bases in between. This CDR3 spans 11 amino acids. CDR1 is MNHNY and CDR2 is SVGAGI in the germline V gene (reference sequence). Sequenced by immunoSEQ multiplex PCR; TCRdb stores in-frame clones only, minus some. The sample holds some 150,000 clones, 70% to 90% seen once. The sequenced sample consisted of peripheral blood. The clonotype was recovered from a middle-aged woman with active or convalescent COVID-19. The chain links TRBV6-6 to TRBJ2-5, with unresolved D. CDR3 loop: CASSPTETQYF. The CDR3 DNA sequence: TGTGCCAGCAGTCCTACCGAGACCCAGTACTTC.